This TCR beta chain was captured by sequencing in a study of neurological immune-mediated disorders. Study observations and caveats: The repertoires of 18 of 34 multiple sclerosis patients were placed by phylogenetic grouping in a single related-CDR3 cluster, which may be a signature. None of the CDR3 amino acid sequences of expanded clones recurred across subjects, suggesting private repertoires in all groups.

V dropped 4 bases and J dropped 1 base, with 10 bases sitting between them. The CDR3 consists of 14 residues. Germline V lookup: CDR1 KGHSH, CDR2 LQKENI. A remark on this clonotype: Antigen specificity is unknown.

As for the cDNA, it was generated by 5'RACE with 10-nucleotide random UMIs. A single record per CDR3 protein comes from TCRdb applying MiXCR to the 5' RACE reads. The sample shows about 120,000 distinct CDR3 sequences, roughly 3.1% of them seen only once. The receptor was derived from a woman in her 30s with multiple sclerosis. The rearrangement uses TRBV18 and TRBJ1-1; weak D call: TRBD1 (5 bases). The specimen sequenced was PBMCs. Written as DNA, the CDR3 is TGTGCCAGCTCACAGCCAAGGGGGAACACTGAAGCTTTCTTT. Translation gives CASSQPRGNTEAFF.